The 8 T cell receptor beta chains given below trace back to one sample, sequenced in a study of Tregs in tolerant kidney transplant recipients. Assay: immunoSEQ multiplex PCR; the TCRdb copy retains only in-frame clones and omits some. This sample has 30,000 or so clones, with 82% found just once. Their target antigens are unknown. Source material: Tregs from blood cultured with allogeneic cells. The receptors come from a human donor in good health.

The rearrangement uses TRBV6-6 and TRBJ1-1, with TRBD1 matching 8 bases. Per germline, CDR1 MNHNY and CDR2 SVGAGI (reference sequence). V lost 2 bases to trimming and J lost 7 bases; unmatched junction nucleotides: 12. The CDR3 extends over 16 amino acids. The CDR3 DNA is TGTGCCAGCAGTTACGGACAGGGCCTCCTAGTAAGTGAAGCTTTCTTT. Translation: CASSYGQGLLVSEAFF.

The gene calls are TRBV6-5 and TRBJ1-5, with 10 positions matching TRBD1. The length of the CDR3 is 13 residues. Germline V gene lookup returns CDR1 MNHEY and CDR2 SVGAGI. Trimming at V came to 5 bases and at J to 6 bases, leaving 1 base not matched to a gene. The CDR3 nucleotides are TGTGCCAGCAGTCGGGACAGGGGTCAGCCCCAGCATTTT. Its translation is CASSRDRGQPQHF.

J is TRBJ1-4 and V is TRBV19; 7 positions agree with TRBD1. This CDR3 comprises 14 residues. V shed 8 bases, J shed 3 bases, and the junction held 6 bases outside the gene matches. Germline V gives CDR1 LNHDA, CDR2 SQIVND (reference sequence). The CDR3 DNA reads TGTGCCAGTCACGGACAGGTCCCTAATGAAAAACTGTTTTTT. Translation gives CASHGQVPNEKLFF.

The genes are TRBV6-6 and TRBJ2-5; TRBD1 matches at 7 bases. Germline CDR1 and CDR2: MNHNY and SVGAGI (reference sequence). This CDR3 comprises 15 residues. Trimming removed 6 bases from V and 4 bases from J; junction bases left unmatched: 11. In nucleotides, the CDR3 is TGTGCCAGCAGCCGACCCCCAGACAGGGCAGAGACCCAGTACTTC. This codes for CASSRPPDRAETQYF.

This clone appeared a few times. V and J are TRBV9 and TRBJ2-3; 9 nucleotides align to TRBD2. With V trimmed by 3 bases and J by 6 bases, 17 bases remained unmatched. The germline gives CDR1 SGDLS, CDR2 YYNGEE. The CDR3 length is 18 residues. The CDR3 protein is CASSATAGLAGRGDTQYF. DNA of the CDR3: TGTGCCAGCAGCGCCACCGCCGGGCTAGCGGGGCGTGGTGATACGCAGTATTTT.

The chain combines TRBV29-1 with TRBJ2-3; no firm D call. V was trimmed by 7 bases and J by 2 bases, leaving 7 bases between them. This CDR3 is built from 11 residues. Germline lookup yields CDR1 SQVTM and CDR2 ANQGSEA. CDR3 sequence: CSAGPTDTQYF. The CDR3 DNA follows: TGCAGCGCTGGCCCCACAGATACGCAGTATTTT.

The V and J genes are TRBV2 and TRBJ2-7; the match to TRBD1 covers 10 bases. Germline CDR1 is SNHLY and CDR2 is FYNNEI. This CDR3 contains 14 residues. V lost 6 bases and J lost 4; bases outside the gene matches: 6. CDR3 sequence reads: CASRLTGGGYEQYF. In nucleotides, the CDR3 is TGTGCCAGCAGGCTGACAGGGGGCGGATACGAGCAGTACTTC. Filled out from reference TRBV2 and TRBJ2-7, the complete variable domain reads EPEVTQTPSHQVTQMGQEVILRCVPISNHLYFYWYRQILGQKVEFLVSFYNNEISEKSEIFDDQFSVERPDGSNFTLKIRSTKLEDSAMYFCASRLTGGGYEQYFGPGTRLTVT.

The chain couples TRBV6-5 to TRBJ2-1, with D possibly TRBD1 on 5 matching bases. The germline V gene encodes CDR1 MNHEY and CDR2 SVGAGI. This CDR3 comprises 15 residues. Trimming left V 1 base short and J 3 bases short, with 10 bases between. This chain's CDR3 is CASSYFGQGYNEQFF. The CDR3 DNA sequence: TGTGCCAGCAGTTACTTTGGGCAGGGCTACAATGAGCAGTTCTTC.